Listed below are T cell receptor beta chains from one sample, sequenced in a study of T-cell memory formation after mild COVID-19. TCRdb fed the 5' RACE reads into MiXCR, producing one record per CDR3 protein. This table holds under 250,000 distinct CDR3 sequences, approximately 10% found once. Sequenced: PBMCs or a T cell subset sorted from them (not recorded which). All receptors derive from a man in his late teens or twenties who had mild COVID-19 (a few samples of this study predate the infection). Cell type and time point are not known. CDR3s include the opening cysteine and the closing phenylalanine or tryptophan. The order of the fields is clone size, J gene, D gene, V gene, CDR3 DNA, CDR3 protein. D genes are given only for firm matches. Size is omitted from some rows. Given values are once, few, many or a class for expanded clones.

.	TRBJ2-3	TRBD2	TRBV20-1	TGCAGTGCTAGAGCCACTAGCGGTCGCACAGATACGCAGTATTTT	CSARATSGRTDTQYF
.	TRBJ2-3	TRBD2	TRBV6-6	TGTGCCAGCACCCCCCCTAGCGGGAGGTTAGATACGCAGTATTTT	CASTPPSGRLDTQYF
few	TRBJ1-1	.	TRBV5-1	TGCGCCAGCAGCTTTAGACCCATTGGTGTGAACACTGAAGCTTTCTTT	CASSFRPIGVNTEAFF
few	TRBJ1-2	.	TRBV7-9	TGTGCCAGCAGCCCAACATATGTTAATGGCTACACCTTC	CASSPTYVNGYTF
many	TRBJ2-3	TRBD2	TRBV20-1	TGCAGTGCTATAAGAGCGGGGGGCACAGATACGCAGTATTTT	CSAIRAGGTDTQYF
few	TRBJ2-5	.	TRBV2	TGTGCCAGCACCGAGCGGGCCCTCTCAGAGACCCAGTACTTC	CASTERALSETQYF
few	TRBJ2-5	.	TRBV4-1	TGCGCCAGCAGCCAAGGGGTGACTAGACAAGAGACCCAGTACTTC	CASSQGVTRQETQYF
many	TRBJ1-5	.	TRBV7-2	TGTGCCAGCAGCTTTAGGGGAGTCGGCAATCAGCCCCAGCATTTT	CASSFRGVGNQPQHF
many	TRBJ1-6	.	TRBV3-1	TGTGCCAGCAGCCAACGCGACAGTAGCTCCTATAATTCACCCCTCCACTTT	CASSQRDSSSYNSPLHF
few	TRBJ2-4	.	TRBV6-2/TRBV6-3	TGTGCCAGCAGTTACTCTTGGCAGATAGCCAAAAACATTCAGTACTTC	CASSYSWQIAKNIQYF
few	TRBJ2-5	.	TRBV9	TGTGCCAGCAGCGTAGGAAGCGGAGAGACCCAGTACTTC	CASSVGSGETQYF
few	TRBJ1-6	TRBD1	TRBV18	TGTGCCAGCACGGGACAGGGGGATTCACCCCTCCACTTT	CASTGQGDSPLHF
.	TRBJ1-5	TRBD1	TRBV2	TGTGCCAGCAGGAGGGACAGGGGGCCCACTCAGCCCCAGCATTTT	CASRRDRGPTQPQHF
.	TRBJ1-2	.	TRBV7-8	TGTGCCAGCAGCTTAGGCGGAGCGCGGCCTTCTGATGGCTACACCTTC	CASSLGGARPSDGYTF
few	TRBJ1-3	.	TRBV12-3/TRBV12-4	TGTGCCAGCAGTTTATCCGCAGGGTCGGGAAACACCATATATTTT	CASSLSAGSGNTIYF
.	TRBJ1-2	.	TRBV28	TGTGCCAGCAGTCGGGGAAATGGCTACACCTTC	CASSRGNGYTF
.	TRBJ2-2	.	TRBV12-3/TRBV12-4	TGTGCCAGCAAAAAAGGGGCCGGGGAGCTGTTTTTT	CASKKGAGELFF